The T cell receptor (beta chain) described here comes from a study of early T cells in non-severe SARS-CoV-2 infection. Germline V gene sequence: CDR1 MNHNY, CDR2 SVGAGI (reference sequence). V was trimmed by 1 base and J by 5 bases, leaving 17 bases between them. The CDR3 is 17 amino acids. Unique molecular identifiers were affixed to single, distinct cDNA molecules. TCRdb reanalysed the 5' RACE reads using MiXCR and keeps one entry per CDR3 protein. The table has some 62,000 distinct CDR3 sequences, roughly 9% seen once. This receptor was obtained from an adult who was a healthcare worker with PCR-confirmed SARS-CoV-2 infection or an uninfected control (not recorded which). Sequences were derived from whole blood, sampled at baseline. The chain has TRBV6-6 and TRBJ1-4, with D unresolved. Here the CDR3 reads CASSYWPRTETNEKLFF. In DNA form, the CDR3 reads TGTGCCAGCAGTTACTGGCCCCGGACGGAAACAAATGAAAAACTGTTTTTT.